This T cell receptor beta chain was captured by sequencing in a study of cytomegalovirus exposure and HLA in healthy donors. Regarding the study as a whole: Owing to their indistinguishability, certain V segments, notably TRBV6-2 and TRBV6-3, were excluded. For TCR beta chains, V- and J-gene trimming was later linked to a missense DCLRE1C variant. Among TCR beta chains, those listed as cytomegalovirus-associated numbered around 160.

Worth noting for this clone: Its matching antigen is unknown.

The PCR had 60 Vbeta and 13 Jbeta primers. The repertoire was sequenced with immunoSEQ multiplex PCR; TCRdb's copy has only in-frame clones and lacks some. This sample contains approximately 120,000 clones. CDR1 MNHNS and CDR2 SASEGT come from the germline V gene. The V and J ends lost 1 base and 7 bases, in that order; junction bases with no gene match: 5. CDR3 size: 15 residues. Sequencing was done on a sample of PBMCs. This rearrangement joins TRBV6-1 to TRBJ2-1; 9 nucleotides agree with TRBD2. The source of this sequence is a man under 40 in good health and CMV-seronegative. CDR3 nucleotides: TGTGCCAGCAGTGAAGTTAGCGGGAGTCGGAATGAGCAGTTCTTC. Translating gives CASSEVSGSRNEQFF.